Here is one T cell receptor (beta chain) with its context. V trimming: 0 bases; J trimming: 1 base; junction bases outside the gene matches: 5. The CDR3 contains 17 residues. The germline V gene encodes CDR1 LGHDT and CDR2 YNNKEL (reference sequence). This entry belongs to a study of blood T cell repertoires in COVID-19. Study-level background: In each case, the material was cDNA or gDNA derived from T cells, B-cell-depleted T cells, or PBMCs.

Per the authors' pipeline: The assay estimated nucleated cells by amplifying reference gene primers. Profiled with immunoSEQ multiplex PCR; TCRdb holds only in-frame clones, not every one. V and J calls and clone size are as listed in that table; D and trimming were resolved from the DNA. The sample shows about 240,000 clones, more than 70% of them seen only once. The chain is built from TRBV3-1 (or the pseudogene TRBV3-2) and TRBJ2-3, with 9 bases lining up with TRBD2. The sequenced sample consisted of peripheral blood. This receptor was identified in a man older than 75 with acute or convalescent COVID-19. Here the CDR3 reads CASSQDGSGGRTDTQYF. In DNA, the CDR3 is TGTGCCAGCAGCCAAGATGGCAGCGGGGGGCGCACAGATACGCAGTATTTT.